This T cell receptor beta chain stems from a study of cytotoxic CD8 clonotypes in ibrutinib-treated CLL. Germline V gene lookup returns CDR1 GTSNPN and CDR2 SVGIG (reference sequence). The CDR3 has 13 amino acids. V shed 2 bases and J shed 9 bases, with 14 bases lying between them. Sequencing used immunoSEQ multiplex PCR; TCRdb keeps in-frame clones, though not all of them. This sample has more than 110,000 clones; roughly 76% occur once, and the top ten carry 5% to 5.5%. The sample in question was PBMCs, obtained after 24 months of ibrutinib treatment. The chain combines TRBV30 with TRBJ2-4; the D is unclear. This clonotype was obtained from a human donor with chronic lymphocytic leukemia. This chain's CDR3 is CAWSPRRDGIQYF. The CDR3, as DNA: TGTGCCTGGAGTCCCCGGCGAGACGGCATTCAGTACTTC.